The source of this T cell receptor beta chain is a study of resident and recirculating memory T cells in vitiligo (dated by TCRdb to 2016 to 2019). Study-wide context: For TCR beta sequencing, each of a few stable vitiligo patients provided PBMCs along with epidermis taken by shave biopsy from two lesional and two nonlesional sites. Without cell sorting, samples were homogenized immediately before genomic DNA was extracted using the Qiagen DNeasy Blood & Tissue Kit. The goal of the human TCR beta sequencing was to check whether lesional vitiligo skin contained specific clones that differed from the clones found in nonlesional skin and blood. What the study reported, not specific to this receptor: Overlap and correlation analysis found no significant repertoire overlap between any two biopsies, even biopsies from the same patient, apart from each lesion compared with itself. Mechanistic studies in the future are needed to assess how much the detected T cell clones and the human Trm pools versus Tcm pools each contribute. No unique dominant TCR clone was detected, and clonality varied among vitiligo lesions. Because TCR sequences were not shared across biopsy sites or across patients, the findings suggest that different lesions are infiltrated by different T cell clones, a pattern described as private specificity.

The immunoSEQ hsTCRB kit was used to amplify TCR beta chains from genomic DNA. TCR beta libraries were sequenced on an Illumina MiSeq instrument by the immunoSEQ service. As for the original processing: Repertoire data were analyzed using the immunoSEQ Analyzer. This is the immuneACCESS table as TCRdb keeps it, with only in-frame sequences that have V and J called. A part of the clones is gone; compared with another copy, unresolved V genes explain less than half, and the rest is unexplained. V and J calls and clone size are copied from that table; D and trimming were computed from the DNA. Within this sample are more than 65,000 clones, with 80% to 95% of them counted one time only. In total, the top ten clones hold 4.9% of the sample. Taken from cysteine to phenylalanine, the CDR3 has 14 residues. Just CDR3 DNA is preserved here, 42 bases in frame from base 1. CDR1 LNHNV and CDR2 YYDKDF were looked up in the germline V gene (reference sequence). Here V drops 3 bases and J drops 5 bases, and the junction holds 7 bases not matched to any gene.

Vitiligo was considered stable when no change in lesions had been observed over the previous 6 months. To qualify as stable, patients additionally needed to show no confetti depigmentation, which is a clinical sign of active vitiligo. Patients who had been treated within the previous three months were excluded. Ficoll density gradient centrifugation was used to isolate PBMCs from heparinized blood, after which the PBMCs were flash-frozen. As for this clone: Its antigen is not yet known. Base qualities are not recorded, but no much larger clone differs from it by a single base.

The sequence joins TRBV15 to TRBJ2-7; TRBD1 agrees with 7 junctional bases. Sequencing was performed on blood. The receptor comes from a male donor with vitiligo. CDR3 loop: CATSRNDRDHEQYF. The DNA sequence reads TGTGCCACCAGCAGGAACGACAGGGACCACGAGCAGTACTTC.